This T cell receptor beta chain was profiled in a study of T-cell reconstitution after alpha-beta-depleted transplantation in children. It was with unique molecular identifiers that the TCRbeta library was prepared. Each CDR3 protein gets one entry after TCRdb re-called the PCR reads with MiXCR. The sample lists about 440,000 distinct CDR3 sequences; roughly two fifths were seen once. This CDR3 has 17 residues. CDR1 and CDR2 (germline): SGHRS, YFSETQ. V was pared by 0 bases and J by 3 bases, with 19 bases between. The rearrangement joins TRBV5-1 to TRBJ2-7; TRBD2 is a possible D gene (5 bases). The receptor's source is a girl aged 2 to 10 with aplastic anemia, due to receive a stem cell transplant. This specimen consisted of PBMCs, obtained before TCRalphabeta/CD19-depleted stem cell transplant. The CDR3 is CASSLDYRGRKNYEQYF. The CDR3 bases are TGCGCCAGCAGCTTGGATTATCGAGGGCGAAAAAACTACGAGCAGTACTTC.